One sample yielded the 5 T cell receptor beta chains listed below, sequenced in a study of PD-1 blockade in classical Hodgkin lymphoma. Profiled with immunoSEQ multiplex PCR; TCRdb holds only in-frame clones, not every one. The sample includes around 24,000 clones, roughly two thirds seen only once; the top ten take about an eighth. Brentuximab vedotin exposure varied among the patients, all of whom had relapsed after autologous stem cell transplantation. The sample was peripheral blood mononuclear cells (PBMCs), taken before the second cycle of nivolumab. These receptors were collected from a human donor with classical Hodgkin lymphoma.

J is TRBJ2-1 and V is TRBV6-6; 7 bases align to TRBD2. The CDR3 length is 13 residues. CDR1 MNHNY and CDR2 SVGAGI come from the germline V gene (reference sequence). With 7 bases clipped from V and 7 bases from J, the junction kept 7 bases outside the gene matches. The chain's CDR3 is CASTKRGDNEQFF. The CDR3 DNA reads as TGTGCCAGCACCAAACGGGGGGATAATGAGCAGTTCTTC.

The chain links TRBV13 to TRBJ1-2; D is possibly TRBD1 (5 bases). Trimming pared 1 base from V and 7 bases from J, leaving 16 bases between. Germline V lookup: CDR1 PRHDT, CDR2 FYEKMQ (reference sequence). The CDR3 covers 15 residues. The CDR3 reads CASSLVGRESAGYTF. For the CDR3, the DNA is TGTGCCAGCAGCTTAGTAGGCAGGGAATCGGCTGGCTACACCTTC.

This rearrangement joins TRBV28 to TRBJ1-1; a weak D match, TRBD1 (5 bases). V was trimmed by 7 bases and J by 6 bases, leaving 15 bases between them. The CDR3 extends over 13 amino acids. The germline V gene has CDR1 MDHEN and CDR2 SYDVKM. The CDR3, as DNA: TGTGCCAGCAATTACGGGGGGGTCGCTGAAGCTTTCTTT. The encoded protein is CASNYGGVAEAFF.

The rearrangement uses TRBV6-5 and TRBJ1-2; tentatively, D is TRBD1 (5 bases). The CDR3 consists of 14 residues. The V gene lost 5 bases and the J gene lost 5 bases, with 15 bases spanning the gap. Germline CDR1 and CDR2: MNHEY and SVGAGI. CDR3 sequence reads: CASSDRAGTYGYTF. The CDR3 nucleotides are TGTGCCAGCAGTGACCGGGCAGGGACTTATGGCTACACCTTC.

V gene TRBV7-3 combines with J gene TRBJ2-1; 10 bases align to TRBD2. Germline V CDR1 and CDR2: SGHTA, FQGTGA. The CDR3 spans 16 residues. V lost 3 bases and J lost 8; bases outside the gene matches: 10. The CDR3 is CASSFSGRPRADEQFF. As DNA, the CDR3 is TGTGCCAGCAGCTTTAGCGGGAGGCCTAGAGCCGATGAGCAGTTCTTC. Looking up the rest from reference TRBV7-3 and TRBJ2-1 gives the full variable domain: GAGVSQTPSNKVTEKGKYVELRCDPISGHTALYWYRQSLGQGPEFLIYFQGTGAADDSGLPNDRFFAVRPEGSVSTLKIQRTERGDSAVYLCASSFSGRPRADEQFFGPGTRLTVL.